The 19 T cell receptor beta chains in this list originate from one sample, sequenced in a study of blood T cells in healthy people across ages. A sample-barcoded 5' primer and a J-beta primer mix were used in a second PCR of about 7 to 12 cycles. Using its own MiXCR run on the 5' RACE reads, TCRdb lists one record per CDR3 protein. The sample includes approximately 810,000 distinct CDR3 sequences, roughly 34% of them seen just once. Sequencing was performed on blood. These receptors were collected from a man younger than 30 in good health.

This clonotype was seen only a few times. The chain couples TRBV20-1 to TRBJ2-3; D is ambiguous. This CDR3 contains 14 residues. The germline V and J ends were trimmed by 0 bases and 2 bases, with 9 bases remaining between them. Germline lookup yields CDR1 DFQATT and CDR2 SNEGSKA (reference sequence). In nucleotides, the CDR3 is TGCAGTGCTAGAGAGAAAGGTACCACAGATACGCAGTATTTT. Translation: CSAREKGTTDTQYF.

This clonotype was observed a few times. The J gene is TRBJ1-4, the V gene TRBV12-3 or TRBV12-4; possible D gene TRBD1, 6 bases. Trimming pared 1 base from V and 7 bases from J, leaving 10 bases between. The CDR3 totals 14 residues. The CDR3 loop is CASSLGTALEKLFF. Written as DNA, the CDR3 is TGTGCCAGCAGTTTAGGGACAGCACTTGAAAAACTGTTTTTT.

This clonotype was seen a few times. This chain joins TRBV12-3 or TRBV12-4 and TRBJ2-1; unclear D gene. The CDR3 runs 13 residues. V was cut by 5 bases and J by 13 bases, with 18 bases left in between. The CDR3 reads CASSPTGQGGQFF. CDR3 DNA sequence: TGTGCCAGCAGTCCAACGGGCCAAGGTGGACAGTTCTTC.

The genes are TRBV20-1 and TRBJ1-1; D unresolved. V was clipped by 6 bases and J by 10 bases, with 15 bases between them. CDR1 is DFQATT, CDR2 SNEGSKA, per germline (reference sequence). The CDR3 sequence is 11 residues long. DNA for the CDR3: TGCAGTGCACCATGGACCGGTAGAGCTTTCTTT. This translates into CSAPWTGRAFF.

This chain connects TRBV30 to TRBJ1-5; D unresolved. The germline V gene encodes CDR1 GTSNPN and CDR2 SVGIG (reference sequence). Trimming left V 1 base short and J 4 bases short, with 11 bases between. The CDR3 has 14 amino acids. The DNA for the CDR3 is TGTGCCTGGAGTGAAGGAGGGTTTAATCAGCCCCAGCATTTT. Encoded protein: CAWSEGGFNQPQHF.

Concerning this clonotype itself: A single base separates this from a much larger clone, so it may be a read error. The DNA for the CDR3 is TGTGCCATCGGTGAGCGGGAGGATACGCAGTATTTT. This sequence encodes CAIGEREDTQYF. This chain joins TRBV10-3 and TRBJ2-3; 8 bases map to TRBD2. CDR1 and CDR2 from the germline V gene are ENHRY and SYGVKD. The CDR3 extends over 12 amino acids.

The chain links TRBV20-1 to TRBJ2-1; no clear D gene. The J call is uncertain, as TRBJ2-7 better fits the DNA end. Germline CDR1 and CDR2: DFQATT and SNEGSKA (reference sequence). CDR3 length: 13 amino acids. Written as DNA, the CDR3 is TGCAGTGCTAGTGGCCTATCCTACAATGAGCAGTACTTC. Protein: CSASGLSYNEQYF.

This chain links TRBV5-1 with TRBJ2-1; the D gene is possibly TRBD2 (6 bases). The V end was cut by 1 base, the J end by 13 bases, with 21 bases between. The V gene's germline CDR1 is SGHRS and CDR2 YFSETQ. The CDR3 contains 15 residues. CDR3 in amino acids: CASSLYGGDEETQFF. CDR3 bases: TGCGCCAGCAGCTTGTACGGGGGTGATGAGGAGACCCAGTTCTTC. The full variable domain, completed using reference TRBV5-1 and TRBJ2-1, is KAGVTQTPRYLIKTRGQQVTLSCSPISGHRSVSWYQQTPGQGLQFLFEYFSETQRNKGNFPGRFSGRQFSNSRSEMNVSTLELGDSALYLCASSLYGGDEETQFFGPGTRLTVL.

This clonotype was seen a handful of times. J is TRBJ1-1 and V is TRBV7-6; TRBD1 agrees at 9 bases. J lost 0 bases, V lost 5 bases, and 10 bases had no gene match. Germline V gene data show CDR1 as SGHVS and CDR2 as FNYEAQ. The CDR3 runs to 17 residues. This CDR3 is CASSRKTGQGLNTEAFF. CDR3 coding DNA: TGTGCCAGCAGCCGTAAGACGGGACAGGGACTGAACACTGAAGCTTTCTTT.

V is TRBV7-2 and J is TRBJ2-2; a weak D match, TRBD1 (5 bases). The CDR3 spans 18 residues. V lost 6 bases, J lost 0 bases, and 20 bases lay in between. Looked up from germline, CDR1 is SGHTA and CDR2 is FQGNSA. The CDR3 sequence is CASSTHKQVPTNTGELFF. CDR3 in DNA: TGTGCCAGCAGTACTCATAAACAGGTCCCTACGAACACCGGGGAGCTGTTTTTT.

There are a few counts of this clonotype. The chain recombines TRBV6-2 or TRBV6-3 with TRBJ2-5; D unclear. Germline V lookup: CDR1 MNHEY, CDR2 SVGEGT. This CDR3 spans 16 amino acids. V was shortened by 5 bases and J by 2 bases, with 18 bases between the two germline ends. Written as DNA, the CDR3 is TGTGCCAGCAGTACTCCGGCGGCAGTTTGGCAAGAGACCCAGTACTTC. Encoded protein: CASSTPAAVWQETQYF.

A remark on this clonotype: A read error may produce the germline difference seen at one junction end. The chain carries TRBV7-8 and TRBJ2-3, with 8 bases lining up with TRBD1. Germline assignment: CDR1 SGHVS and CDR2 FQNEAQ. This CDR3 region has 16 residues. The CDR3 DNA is TGTGCCAGCAGCTTAGCGCCTAGGACAGGGACAGGTACGCAGTATTTT. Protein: CASSLAPRTGTGTQYF.

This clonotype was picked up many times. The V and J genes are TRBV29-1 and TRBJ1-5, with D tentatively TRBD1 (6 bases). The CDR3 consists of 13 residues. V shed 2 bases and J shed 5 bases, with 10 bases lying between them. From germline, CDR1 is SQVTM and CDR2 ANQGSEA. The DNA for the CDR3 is TGCAGCGTTGAATCAGGGGTGGATCAGCCCCAGCATTTT. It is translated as CSVESGVDQPQHF.

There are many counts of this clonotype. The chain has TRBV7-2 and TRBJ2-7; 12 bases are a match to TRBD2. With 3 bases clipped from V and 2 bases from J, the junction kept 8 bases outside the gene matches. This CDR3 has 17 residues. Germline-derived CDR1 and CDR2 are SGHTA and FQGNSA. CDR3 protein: CASSLALTSGGPYEQYF. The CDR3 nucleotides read TGTGCCAGCAGCTTGGCCCTGACTAGCGGGGGACCCTACGAGCAGTACTTC. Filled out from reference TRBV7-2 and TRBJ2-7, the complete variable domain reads GAGVSQSPSNKVTEKGKDVELRCDPISGHTALYWYRQSLGQGLEFLIYFQGNSAPDKSGLPSDRFSAERTGGSVSTLTIQRTQQEDSAVYLCASSLALTSGGPYEQYFGPGTRLTVT.

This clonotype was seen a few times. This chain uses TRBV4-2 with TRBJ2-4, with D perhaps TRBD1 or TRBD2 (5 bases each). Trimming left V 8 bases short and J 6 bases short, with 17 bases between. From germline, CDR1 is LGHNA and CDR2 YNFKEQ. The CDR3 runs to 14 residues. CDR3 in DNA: TGTGCCAGCGCCCGGGGTCTGGGGCCAAACATTCAGTACTTC. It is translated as CASARGLGPNIQYF.

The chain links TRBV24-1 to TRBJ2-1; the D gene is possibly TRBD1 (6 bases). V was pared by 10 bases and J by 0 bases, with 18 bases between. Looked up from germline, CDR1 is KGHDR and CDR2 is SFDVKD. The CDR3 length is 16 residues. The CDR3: CATGDSGVSSYNEQFF. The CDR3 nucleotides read TGTGCCACTGGTGATTCAGGGGTCAGCTCCTACAATGAGCAGTTCTTC.

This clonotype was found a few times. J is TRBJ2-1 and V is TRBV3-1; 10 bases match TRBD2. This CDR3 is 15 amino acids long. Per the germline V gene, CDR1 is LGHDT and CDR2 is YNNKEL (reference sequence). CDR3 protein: CATGQRGGSYNEQFF. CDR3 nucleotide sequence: TGTGCTACCGGCCAGCGGGGGGGCTCCTACAATGAGCAGTTCTTC.

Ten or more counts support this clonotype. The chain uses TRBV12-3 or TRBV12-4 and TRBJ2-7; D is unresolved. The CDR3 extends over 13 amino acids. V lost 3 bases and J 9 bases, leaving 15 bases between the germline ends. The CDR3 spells CASSFGDIPVQYF. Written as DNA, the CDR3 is TGTGCCAGCAGTTTCGGTGACATACCTGTGCAGTACTTC.

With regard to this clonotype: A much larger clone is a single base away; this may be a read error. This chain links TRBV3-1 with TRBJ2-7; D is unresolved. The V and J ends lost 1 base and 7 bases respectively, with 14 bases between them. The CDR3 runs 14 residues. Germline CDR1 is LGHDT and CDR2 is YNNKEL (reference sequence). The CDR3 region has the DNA TGTGCCAGCAGCCAAGGGTTCACGGGTGATGAGCAGTACTTC. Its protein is CASSQGFTGDEQYF.